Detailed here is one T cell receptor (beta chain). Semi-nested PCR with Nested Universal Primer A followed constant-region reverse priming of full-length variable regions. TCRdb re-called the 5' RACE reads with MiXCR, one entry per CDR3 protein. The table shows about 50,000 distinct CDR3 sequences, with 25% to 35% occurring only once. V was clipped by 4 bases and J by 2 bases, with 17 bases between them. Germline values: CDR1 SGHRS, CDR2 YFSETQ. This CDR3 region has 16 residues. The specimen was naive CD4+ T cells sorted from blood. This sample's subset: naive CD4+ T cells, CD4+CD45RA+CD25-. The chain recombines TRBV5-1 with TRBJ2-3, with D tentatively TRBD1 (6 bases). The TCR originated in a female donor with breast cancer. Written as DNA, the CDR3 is TGCGCCAGCAGCACGACCGACAGGAACATCACAGATACGCAGTATTTT. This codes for CASSTTDRNITDTQYF.